These 29 T cell receptor beta chains share one sample of origin, sequenced in a study of shared clonotypes between healthy human individuals (dated by TCRdb to between 2020 and 2021). Libraries came from the immunoSEQ multiplex PCR assay. As stored in TCRdb, this immuneACCESS dataset retains in-frame rearrangements with V and J assigned. A fraction of the clones does not appear; measured against another copy, unresolved V genes explain less than half of the discrepancy, and the remainder lacks a known reason. The sample records 90,000 to 130,000 clones, under 70% of which are singletons. The top ten clones comprise around 25% of the sample. Specimen: memory CD8+ T cells sorted from blood. Interpreted using the paper, the cell subset or site label stands for: CD45RO+ cells pooled with CCR7-negative TemRA cells. The receptors originated from a woman aged 30 to 39 in good health.

This clone appeared a few times. The chain links TRBV7-9 to TRBJ1-5, with a tentative D call TRBD1 (6 bases). The CDR3 length is 13 residues. The germline CDR1 and CDR2 sequences are SEHNR and FQNEAQ (reference sequence). Between the trimmed V and J ends, which lost 9 bases and 2 bases, there was a span of 11 bases. CDR3 loop: CASRGEGNQPQHF. CDR3 DNA: TGTGCCAGTAGGGGGGAGGGCAATCAGCCCCAGCATTTT.

This clone was observed at least ten times. The chain joins TRBV15 to TRBJ2-7, with TRBD1 matching 9 bases. The V gene end was trimmed by 0 bases and the J gene end by 3 bases; junction bases not matched to a gene: 3. Germline CDR1 and CDR2: LNHNV and YYDKDF (reference sequence). This CDR3 has 15 residues. The CDR3 DNA is TGTGCCACCAGCAGAGAACAGGGGGCAAACTACGAGCAGTACTTC. It codes for CATSREQGANYEQYF.

J is TRBJ1-4 and V is TRBV25-1; no firm D call. Trimming removed 3 bases from V and 2 bases from J, with 10 bases in between. The germline gives CDR1 MGHDK, CDR2 SYGVNS. The CDR3 consists of 15 residues. The CDR3 reads CASSDPDGTNEKLFF. The CDR3 region has the DNA TGTGCCAGCAGTGATCCGGACGGCACTAATGAAAAACTGTTTTTT.

The genes are TRBV9 and TRBJ1-2; TRBD1 matches 11 bases. Germline CDR1 is SGDLS and CDR2 is YYNGEE. The CDR3 is made up of 16 amino acids. V trimming: 0 bases; J trimming: 4 bases; junction bases outside the gene matches: 5. CDR3 protein: CASSVGGQGERYGYTF. In DNA, the CDR3 is TGTGCCAGCAGCGTAGGGGGACAGGGGGAACGCTATGGCTACACCTTC.

This clone was counted only a few times. The chain uses TRBV6-4 and TRBJ2-1; 11 bases align to TRBD2. The CDR3 loop spans 16 amino acids. CDR1 is MRHNA, CDR2 SNTAGT, per germline. The ends lost 5 bases at V and 5 bases at J; junction bases unmatched: 8. CDR3 in amino acids: CASSPIAGGYNNEQFF. As DNA, the CDR3 is TGTGCCAGCAGTCCCATAGCGGGAGGGTACAACAATGAGCAGTTCTTC.

The V and J genes are TRBV6-1 and TRBJ1-1, with 9 positions matching TRBD1. The CDR3 runs 16 residues. The ends lost 4 bases at V and 0 bases at J; junction bases unmatched: 6. Germline V gene lookup returns CDR1 MNHNS and CDR2 SASEGT. The CDR3 loop is CASSVWTGALNTEAFF. The DNA for the CDR3 is TGTGCCAGCAGTGTCTGGACAGGGGCCCTGAACACTGAAGCTTTCTTT.

The chain combines TRBV5-4 with TRBJ2-7; unclear D gene. Germline assignment: CDR1 SGHNT and CDR2 YYREEE (reference sequence). The CDR3 contains 13 residues. Trimming stripped 4 bases from V and 1 base from J, with 9 bases between. CDR3 sequence (DNA): TGTGCCAGCAGCCCGACGACATCCTACGAGCAGTACTTC. Its protein is CASSPTTSYEQYF.

The chain links TRBV18 to TRBJ2-5, with D possibly being TRBD1 (5 bases). Trimming removed 3 bases at V and 1 base at J, with 12 bases between. Germline CDR1 reads KGHSH; CDR2 reads LQKENI. CDR3 length: 15 residues. The CDR3 region has the DNA TGTGCCAGCTCACCGAGGACATCATTCCAAGAGACCCAGTACTTC. Encoded protein: CASSPRTSFQETQYF.

The J gene is TRBJ2-3, the V gene TRBV27; 13 bases match TRBD2. This CDR3 is built from 18 residues. J gave up 2 bases and V 5 bases, and 10 bases lay outside the gene matches. Germline loops: CDR1 MNHEY, CDR2 SMNVEV (reference sequence). The CDR3 protein is CASSPGTSGELYTDTQYF. In DNA form, the CDR3 reads TGTGCCAGCAGTCCAGGGACTAGCGGGGAGCTTTACACAGATACGCAGTATTTT.

The V call is TRBV11-3, the J call TRBJ2-7, with no clear D. Germline V gives CDR1 SGHNT, CDR2 YENEEA. Trimming stripped 2 bases from V and 4 bases from J, with 9 bases between. This CDR3 is 13 amino acids long. The CDR3 region is CASSLYGSYEQYF. The CDR3 coding sequence is TGTGCCAGCAGCTTATACGGGTCTTACGAGCAGTACTTC.

V and J are TRBV6-4 and TRBJ1-2, with D possibly being TRBD1 (5 bases). V lost 9 bases and J lost 6, with 11 bases in between. Germline-derived CDR1 and CDR2 are MRHNA and SNTAGT. CDR3 length: 11 amino acids. The DNA of the CDR3 is TGTGCCAGTTCCGGGGGGGATGGCTACACCTTC. Its translation: CASSGGDGYTF.

This rearrangement joins TRBV7-8 to TRBJ2-6; D remains ambiguous. Between the trimmed V and J ends, which lost 3 bases and 7 bases, there was a span of 16 bases. This CDR3 comprises 16 residues. Germline-derived CDR1 and CDR2 are SGHVS and FQNEAQ. In nucleotides, the CDR3 is TGTGCCAGCAGCTTGGACCAAGGTCTCCGCGCCAACGTCCTGACTTTC. Translating gives CASSLDQGLRANVLTF.

In this sample, this clone turned up once. The chain links TRBV30 to TRBJ2-5, with unresolved D. The J call may be incorrect, as the DNA end agrees better with TRBJ2-7. The CDR3 loop spans 14 amino acids. Germline V gene data show CDR1 as GTSNPN and CDR2 as SVGIG (reference sequence). CDR3 loop: CAWSVRSNSYEQYF. The CDR3 coding sequence is TGTGCCTGGAGTGTAAGGTCTAACTCCTACGAGCAGTACTTC.

The V call is TRBV19, the J call TRBJ1-5; 9 nucleotides match TRBD1. The CDR3 extends over 14 amino acids. The J segment lost 5 bases and the V segment lost 3 bases, leaving 2 bases of the junction unmatched. CDR1 is LNHDA and CDR2 is SQIVND in the germline V gene (reference sequence). The DNA of the CDR3 is TGTGCCAGTAGTATCCGACAGGGGGATCAGCCCCAGCATTTT. This translates into CASSIRQGDQPQHF.

The genes are TRBV6-1 and TRBJ2-7; D remains ambiguous. This CDR3 is built from 14 residues. The germline CDR1 and CDR2 sequences are MNHNS and SASEGT. V lost 1 base, J lost 2 bases, and 9 bases lay in between. This CDR3 is CASSEGLETYEQYF. CDR3 nucleotides: TGTGCCAGCAGTGAAGGTCTAGAGACCTACGAGCAGTACTTC.

This clone was seen more than once but under ten times. The chain employs TRBV28 and TRBJ2-1; TRBD2 is a possible D gene (5 bases). The V gene lost 7 bases and the J gene lost 10 bases, with 11 bases spanning the gap. Germline V gives CDR1 MDHEN, CDR2 SYDVKM. This CDR3 has 11 amino acids. CDR3 coding DNA: TGTGCCAGCACCGGAGGACCCGAGCAGTTCTTC. Its translation: CASTGGPEQFF.

This chain joins TRBV4-1 and TRBJ1-1; D not certain. Germline values: CDR1 MGHRA, CDR2 YSYEKL. V was clipped by 0 bases and J by 0 bases, with 11 bases between them. The CDR3 has 16 amino acids. The DNA for the CDR3 is TGCGCCAGCAGCCAAGAACGAGGGCAGTTGAACACTGAAGCTTTCTTT. It encodes CASSQERGQLNTEAFF.

The chain combines TRBV7-6 with TRBJ2-1; 7 nucleotides match TRBD2. J was trimmed by 0 bases and V by 5 bases; bases with no gene match: 4. The CDR3 has 15 amino acids. The germline V gene has CDR1 SGHVS and CDR2 FNYEAQ. As DNA, the CDR3 is TGTGCCAGCAGCCTCAGCGGGATCTCCTACAATGAGCAGTTCTTC. Translating gives CASSLSGISYNEQFF.

The rearrangement links TRBV7-2 to TRBJ2-2; 7 bases are shared with TRBD2. Germline V CDR1 and CDR2: SGHTA, FQGNSA. V lost 1 base to trimming and J lost 0 bases; unmatched junction nucleotides: 5. CDR3 length equals 17 residues. The DNA of the CDR3 is TGTGCCAGCAGCTTAGTATCCGGGACTACGAACACCGGGGAGCTGTTTTTT. It encodes CASSLVSGTTNTGELFF.

In this sample, this clone turned up once. V is TRBV25-1 and J is TRBJ1-4; weak D call: TRBD1 (6 bases). Germline lookup yields CDR1 MGHDK and CDR2 SYGVNS. This CDR3 contains 16 residues. The V end lost 3 bases, the J end lost 5 bases, and 16 bases lay between the germline ends. CDR3 in DNA: TGTGCCAGCAGTGATCCAAACAGGGTTGGAAATGAAAAACTGTTTTTT. It yields the protein CASSDPNRVGNEKLFF.

This sequence joins TRBV29-1 and TRBJ2-7, with D possibly matching TRBD2 (6 bases). Trimming left V 4 bases short and J 0 bases short, with 10 bases between. The CDR3 loop spans 13 amino acids. The germline gives CDR1 SQVTM, CDR2 ANQGSEA. Here the CDR3 reads CSVGGGNSYEQYF. The CDR3 DNA follows: TGCAGCGTTGGGGGCGGGAACTCCTACGAGCAGTACTTC.

This clone occurred once. The chain recombines TRBV11-3 with TRBJ2-1; weak D call: TRBD1 (6 bases). This CDR3 spans 16 amino acids. CDR1 and CDR2 (germline): SGHNT, YENEEA. The V and J ends lost 1 base and 9 bases respectively, with 19 bases between them. In DNA, the CDR3 is TGTGCCAGCAGCTTAGCTCAAAGGGGGAACTCCATTGAGCAGTTCTTC. Translating gives CASSLAQRGNSIEQFF.

V and J are TRBV28 and TRBJ1-1, with D unclear. The CDR3 extends over 14 amino acids. Germline CDR1 MDHEN, CDR2 SYDVKM. The V end was cut by 2 bases, the J end by 4 bases, with 11 bases between. The CDR3 sequence: CASSLNLGSTEAFF. The CDR3 DNA sequence: TGTGCCAGCAGTTTAAATCTGGGGAGCACTGAAGCTTTCTTT. The variable domain in full, with the rest retrieved from reference TRBV28 and TRBJ1-1, is DVKVTQSSRYLVKRTGEKVFLECVQDMDHENMFWYRQDPGLGLRLIYFSYDVKMKEKGDIPEGYSVSREKKERFSLILESASTNQTSMYLCASSLNLGSTEAFFGQGTRLTVV.

This clone was found many times. The J gene is TRBJ2-7, the V gene TRBV7-8; the D call may be TRBD1 or TRBD2 (5 bases each). CDR3 length: 14 residues. V lost 2 bases to trimming and J lost 4 bases, with 12 bases between them. Germline V gene data show CDR1 as SGHVS and CDR2 as FQNEAQ. The CDR3 DNA reads TGTGCCAGCAGCTTACTCGAGGGACCATACGAGCAGTACTTC. This sequence encodes CASSLLEGPYEQYF.

At least ten counts were recorded for this clone. V and J are TRBV2 and TRBJ2-1; D unclear. Trimming left V 7 bases short and J 0 bases short, with 10 bases between. Germline CDR1 and CDR2: SNHLY and FYNNEI. The CDR3 is 14 amino acids. This CDR3 is CASNSESSYNEQFF. CDR3 DNA sequence: TGTGCCAGCAACTCGGAAAGCTCCTACAATGAGCAGTTCTTC. The variable domain in full, completed from reference TRBV2 and TRBJ2-1, reads EPEVTQTPSHQVTQMGQEVILRCVPISNHLYFYWYRQILGQKVEFLVSFYNNEISEKSEIFDDQFSVERPDGSNFTLKIRSTKLEDSAMYFCASNSESSYNEQFFGPGTRLTVL.

This chain joins TRBV6-5 and TRBJ1-1; D gene ambiguous. Trimming shortened V by 1 base and J by 3 bases, and 6 bases separated the two germline ends. Germline CDR1 and CDR2: MNHEY and SVGAGI. The CDR3 is 13 amino acids. The CDR3 spells CASSYYRHTEAFF. DNA of the CDR3: TGTGCCAGCAGTTACTACAGACACACTGAAGCTTTCTTT.

This clone has just one count. The J gene is TRBJ2-1, the V gene TRBV28, with 9 bases identical to TRBD2. Germline CDR1 MDHEN, CDR2 SYDVKM. The CDR3 sequence is 14 residues long. Germline trimming cut 2 bases from V and 8 bases from J; bases unmatched to any gene: 4. The CDR3 is CASSLGGRADEQFF. The CDR3 bases are TGTGCCAGCAGTTTAGGCGGGAGGGCCGATGAGCAGTTCTTC. Using reference TRBV28 and TRBJ2-1 for the parts outside the CDR3, the full variable domain is DVKVTQSSRYLVKRTGEKVFLECVQDMDHENMFWYRQDPGLGLRLIYFSYDVKMKEKGDIPEGYSVSREKKERFSLILESASTNQTSMYLCASSLGGRADEQFFGPGTRLTVL.

The chain has TRBV7-7 and TRBJ2-7; possibly TRBD1 for D (5 bases). The V end was cut by 5 bases, the J end by 5 bases, with 16 bases between. CDR1 is SSHAT and CDR2 is FNYEAQ in the germline V gene (reference sequence). The CDR3 has 14 residues. CDR3 loop: CASSPQGLVDEQYF. Written as DNA, the CDR3 is TGTGCCAGCAGCCCCCAGGGTCTAGTCGACGAGCAGTACTTC.

The rearrangement links TRBV5-4 to TRBJ1-2; D might be TRBD1 (5 bases). The CDR3 has 13 residues. From germline, CDR1 is SGHNT and CDR2 YYREEE (reference sequence). The V gene lost 7 bases and the J gene lost 2 bases, with 12 bases spanning the gap. The CDR3 DNA reads TGTGCCAGCCGGTGGTGGGGGAACTATGGCTACACCTTC. Amino acid sequence: CASRWWGNYGYTF.